This T cell receptor beta chain was identified in a study of T cell repertoires in cytomegalovirus infection. On the study more broadly: Indicated by public TCR beta signatures were CMV infection and matching HLA type. Study-level findings and limits: Frequencies of public TCR beta families were cumulated, and this identified carriers of CMV plus the relevant HLA. CMV-specific HLA-C-restricted TCR beta clonotypes dominated the ex vivo response.

On this clonotype itself: Its antigen remains unknown.

The CDR3 length is 15 residues. CDR1 is SGHTA and CDR2 is FQGNSA in the germline V gene. V trimming: 1 base; J trimming: 9 bases; junction bases outside the gene matches: 7. TCRdb ran MiXCR on the reads and lists one entry per CDR3 protein. Among approximately 140,000 distinct CDR3 sequences listed, about 24% were seen once. J is TRBJ2-1 and V is TRBV7-2; 9 positions agree with TRBD2. The sequencing input was PBMCs, sequenced either directly or after in vitro stimulation (not recorded which). The receptor was isolated from a human donor in good health (CMV status not recorded). Some clones in this sample may be carry-over from other donors' samples. The chain's CDR3 is CASSLDRGGRVEQFF. As DNA, the CDR3 is TGTGCCAGCAGCTTAGATCGTGGCGGGAGGGTTGAGCAGTTCTTC.